The source of this T cell receptor beta chain is a study of cytomegalovirus exposure and HLA in healthy donors. In the study overall: From donors who were HLA-typed, an early data release held 81 million or so unique TCRs.

Losses at the gene ends were 6 bases for V and 1 base for J; bases not matched to a gene: 5. CDR1 is KGHSH and CDR2 is LQKENI in the germline V gene. The CDR3 is made up of 14 amino acids. Points from the study as a whole: Later findings reportedly placed an Asian-associated ancestry cluster below the roughly 730-donor mean for N-insertions. The study listed approximately 170 cytomegalovirus-associated TCR beta chains.

PCR primers comprised 60 Vbeta and 13 Jbeta primers. Profiled with immunoSEQ multiplex PCR; TCRdb holds only in-frame clones, not every one. The table lists 150,000 to 200,000 clones, roughly 80% of them singletons. Of note for this clone: As yet, its antigen is unknown.

The genes are TRBV18 and TRBJ1-1; 7 nucleotides align to TRBD1. The specimen sequenced was PBMCs. The clonotype was recovered from a woman aged 40 to 55 in good health and CMV-seropositive. The CDR3 spells CASSLTGANTEAFF. In DNA form, the CDR3 reads TGTGCCAGCTCGCTTACAGGGGCGAACACTGAAGCTTTCTTT.